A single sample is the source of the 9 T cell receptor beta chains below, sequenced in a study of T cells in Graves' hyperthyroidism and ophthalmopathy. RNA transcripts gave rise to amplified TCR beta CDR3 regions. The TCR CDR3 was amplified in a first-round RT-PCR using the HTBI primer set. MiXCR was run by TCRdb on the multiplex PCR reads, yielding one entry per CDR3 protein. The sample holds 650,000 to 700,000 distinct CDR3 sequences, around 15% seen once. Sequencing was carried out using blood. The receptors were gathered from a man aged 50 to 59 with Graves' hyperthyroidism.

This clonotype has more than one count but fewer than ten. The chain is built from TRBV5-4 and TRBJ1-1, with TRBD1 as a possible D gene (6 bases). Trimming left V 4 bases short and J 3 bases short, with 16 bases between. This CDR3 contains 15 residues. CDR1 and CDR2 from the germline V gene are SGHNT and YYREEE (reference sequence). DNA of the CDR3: TGTGCCAGCAGCCCGTGGGTCTCAGGGGACACTGAAGCTTTCTTT. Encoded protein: CASSPWVSGDTEAFF. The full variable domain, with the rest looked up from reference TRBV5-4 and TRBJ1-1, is ETGVTQSPTHLIKTRGQQVTLRCSSQSGHNTVSWYQQALGQGPQFIFQYYREEENGRGNFPPRFSGLQFPNYSSELNVNALELDDSALYLCASSPWVSGDTEAFFGQGTRLTVV.

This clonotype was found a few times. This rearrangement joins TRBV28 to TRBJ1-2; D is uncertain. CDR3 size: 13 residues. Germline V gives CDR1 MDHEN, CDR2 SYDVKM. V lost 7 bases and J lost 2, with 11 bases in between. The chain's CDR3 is CASTNRENYGYTF. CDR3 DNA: TGTGCCAGCACAAACCGGGAGAACTATGGCTACACCTTC.

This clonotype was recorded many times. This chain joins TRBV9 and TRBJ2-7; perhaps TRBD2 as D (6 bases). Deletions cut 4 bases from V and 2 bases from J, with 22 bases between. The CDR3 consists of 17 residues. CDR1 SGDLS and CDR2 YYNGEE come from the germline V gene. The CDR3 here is CASSLSPGLAPTYEQYF. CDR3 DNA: TGTGCCAGCAGCCTCTCCCCCGGGCTAGCGCCAACCTACGAGCAGTACTTC.

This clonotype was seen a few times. CDR3 loop: CASSLGLSPNQPQHF. The CDR3 bases are TGTGCCAGCAGTTTAGGTCTCTCCCCCAATCAGCCCCAGCATTTT. This chain uses TRBV12-3 or TRBV12-4 with TRBJ1-5; no reliable D call. Trimming cost V 1 base and J 3 bases, with 10 bases left between them. This CDR3 is 15 amino acids long.

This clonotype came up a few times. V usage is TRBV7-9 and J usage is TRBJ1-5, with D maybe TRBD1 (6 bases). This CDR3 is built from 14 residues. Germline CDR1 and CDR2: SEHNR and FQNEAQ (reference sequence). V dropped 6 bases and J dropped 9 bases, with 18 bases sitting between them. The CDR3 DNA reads TGTGCCAGCAGTCATCTAGACAGGAGCAGGCCCCAGCATTTT. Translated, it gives CASSHLDRSRPQHF.

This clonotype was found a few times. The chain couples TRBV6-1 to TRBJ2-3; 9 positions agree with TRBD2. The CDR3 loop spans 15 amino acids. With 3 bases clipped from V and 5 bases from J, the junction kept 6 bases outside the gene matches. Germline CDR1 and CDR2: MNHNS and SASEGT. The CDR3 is CASSDQAGGLDTQYF. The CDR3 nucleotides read TGTGCCAGCAGTGACCAAGCGGGAGGTCTAGATACGCAGTATTTT.

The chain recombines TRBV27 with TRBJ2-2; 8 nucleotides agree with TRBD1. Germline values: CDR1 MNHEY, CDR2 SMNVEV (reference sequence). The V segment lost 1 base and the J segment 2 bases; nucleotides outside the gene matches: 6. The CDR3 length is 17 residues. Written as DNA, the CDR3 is TGTGCCAGCAGTTTATTATACAGGGGGGCCAACACCGGGGAGCTGTTTTTT. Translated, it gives CASSLLYRGANTGELFF.

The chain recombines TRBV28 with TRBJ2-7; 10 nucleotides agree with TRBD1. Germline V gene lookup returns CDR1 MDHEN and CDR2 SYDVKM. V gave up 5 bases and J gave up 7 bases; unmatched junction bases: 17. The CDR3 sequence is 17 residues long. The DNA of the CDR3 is TGTGCCAGCAGTACCACCACCACGGACAGGGGGGGATGGGAGCAGTACTTC. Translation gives CASSTTTTDRGGWEQYF.

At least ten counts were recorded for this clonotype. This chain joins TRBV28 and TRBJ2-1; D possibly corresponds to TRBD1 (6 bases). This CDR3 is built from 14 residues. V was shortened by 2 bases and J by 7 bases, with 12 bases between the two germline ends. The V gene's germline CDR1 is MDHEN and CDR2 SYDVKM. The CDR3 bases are TGTGCCAGCAGTTTAGATCAGGGGCGGAATGAGCAGTTCTTC. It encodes CASSLDQGRNEQFF.